This T cell receptor (beta chain) was captured by sequencing in a study of OX40 agonist ivuxolimab in advanced cancers. Study summary: Previous treatment with anti-PD-1, anti-PD-L1 or anti-CTLA-4 therapy was allowed; about 44% had received some. Partial responses were achieved by three patients, of whom one had hepatocellular carcinoma and two had cutaneous melanoma.

Data came from immunoSEQ multiplex PCR; TCRdb stores just in-frame clones and leaves some out. The profile shows 60,000 to 85,000 clones, about 77% of them singletons. Between the trimmed V and J ends, which lost 4 bases and 0 bases, there was a span of 32 bases. The CDR3 runs 22 residues. This clonotype originated in an adult with an advanced solid tumor such as melanoma, head and neck, liver or kidney cancer. The source was CD4+ or CD8+ T cells sorted from blood, collected in a trial of the OX40 agonist ivuxolimab. The gene calls are TRBV5-3 and TRBJ1-5; D is undetermined. TRBV5-3 is annotated as an ORF whose role is uncertain. The CDR3: CARSHTIRYKDASLYSNQPQHF. The CDR3 bases are TGTGCCAGAAGCCACACGATAAGGTATAAAGATGCTAGCCTTTATAGCAATCAGCCCCAGCATTTT.